The rows below give T cell receptor beta chains drawn from one sample of a study of blood T cell repertoires in COVID-19. Some clones are missing from TCRdb's copy, which holds only in-frame ones; the method was immunoSEQ multiplex PCR. This sample has about 210,000 clones; over 75% occur once, and the top ten carry approximately 2.4%. The sample consisted of peripheral blood. These receptor sequences come from a woman in her 70s with COVID-19, enrolled during active disease. CDR3s include the opening cysteine and the closing phenylalanine or tryptophan. Fields, in order: J gene, clone size, D gene, V gene, CDR3 DNA, CDR3 protein. A D gene is named only where the DNA matches it firmly. Size tells how often a clone was seen (once, few, many) or the class of an expanded clone, and some rows leave it out.

TRBJ1-1,few,-,TRBV15,TGTGCCACCAGCAAAAAACAGGGTTCAAGCACTGAAGCTTTCTTT,CATSKKQGSSTEAFF
TRBJ2-5,-,TRBD1,TRBV3-1/TRBV3-2,TGTGCCAGCAGCCAAGATAGACAGGGAGAGACCCAGTACTTC,CASSQDRQGETQYF
TRBJ1-2,-,-,TRBV27,TGTGCCAGCGCCTCCAAGGACTCCGGCTATGGCTACACCTTC,CASASKDSGYGYTF
TRBJ2-1,-,TRBD2,TRBV6-5,TGTGCCAGCAGTTACGGCGGGAGAGTCTTCCGTGAGCAGTTCTTC,CASSYGGRVFREQFF
TRBJ2-1,-,TRBD1,TRBV10-1,TGCGCCAGCCGACCCCGGGACAGGCACCAACCAAAGCAGTTCTTC,CASRPRDRHQPKQFF
TRBJ1-1,-,TRBD1,TRBV5-1,TGCGCCAGCAGCGGACAGGGACTGAACACTGAAGCTTTCTTT,CASSGQGLNTEAFF
TRBJ1-5,-,-,TRBV20-1,TGCAGTGCTAGTCGCCCAGGCCCTGAGTATCAGCCCCAGCATTTT,CSASRPGPEYQPQHF
TRBJ2-1,-,-,TRBV19,TGTGCCAGTAGTATTGGTAGCGGCTCCTACAATGAGCAGTTCTTC,CASSIGSGSYNEQFF
TRBJ1-1,-,TRBD1,TRBV6-2/TRBV6-3,TGTGCCAGCAGTCAAGACAGGGTGAACACTGAAGCTTTCTTT,CASSQDRVNTEAFF
TRBJ1-2,-,-,TRBV5-1,TGCGCCAGCAGCTTGGGACAGCGTGCGGGGGGCTACACCTTC,CASSLGQRAGGYTF
TRBJ2-5,-,TRBD2,TRBV19,TGTGCCAGTAGTGAAGGGACCCCGGGACTAGCGGGGGCCTCCGTGACCCAGTACTTC,CASSEGTPGLAGASVTQYF
TRBJ1-4,few,-,TRBV19,TGTGCCAGTAGTAAATGGGGGGGGCAGAGTGAAAAACTGTTTTTT,CASSKWGGQSEKLFF
TRBJ2-7,-,TRBD2,TRBV9,TGTGCCAGCAGCCCCCCCCCGGGACTAGCGGGAGTAGGCGAGCAGTACTTC,CASSPPPGLAGVGEQYF
TRBJ1-6,-,TRBD1,TRBV18,TGTGCCAGCTCACCAGACAGGGGCCTTAATTCACCCCTCCACTTT,CASSPDRGLNSPLHF
TRBJ1-3,-,-,TRBV6-5,TGTGCCAGCAGGCGATCCGGGAGCTCTGGAAACACCATATATTTT,CASRRSGSSGNTIYF
TRBJ1-1,few,-,TRBV2,TGTGCCACCTCGGAAGGTCCAGGGACTGAAGCTTTCTTT,CATSEGPGTEAFF
TRBJ2-7,-,TRBD1,TRBV5-6,TGTGCCAGCAGCTCCATTCTCCGGGACAGGGCAGGCGAGCAGTACTTC,CASSSILRDRAGEQYF
TRBJ2-7,few,TRBD2,TRBV19,TGTGCCAGTAGGGATATAGCGGGAGAACCCCACGAGCAGTACTTC,CASRDIAGEPHEQYF
TRBJ1-2,-,TRBD1,TRBV19,TGTGCCAGTAGGGACAGGGGGAGTTCTAACTATGGCTACACCTTC,CASRDRGSSNYGYTF
TRBJ2-2,-,-,TRBV2,TGTGCCAGCAGTGATAGGCGGGGCCTCCCCGGGGAGCTGTTTTTT,CASSDRRGLPGELFF
TRBJ1-5,once,TRBD1,TRBV6-2/TRBV6-3,TGTGCCAGCAGCGGGCTACCGGGACAGCGTAATCAGCCCCAGCATTTT,CASSGLPGQRNQPQHF
TRBJ2-7,many,-,TRBV5-1,TGCGCCAGCAGCTTGGAAGGAGGAGAGCAGTACTTC,CASSLEGGEQYF
TRBJ2-7,-,-,TRBV18,TGTGCCAGCTCAGTACAGGGAGGGAGCGAGCAGTACTTC,CASSVQGGSEQYF
TRBJ1-5,-,-,TRBV11-3,TGTGCCAGCAGCTCTGGGTACGCGGGACAGCCCCAGCATTTT,CASSSGYAGQPQHF
TRBJ1-3,-,-,TRBV19,TGTGCCAGTAGTATAGTCCCAGGGTCTGGAAACACCATATATTTT,CASSIVPGSGNTIYF
TRBJ2-1,-,TRBD2,TRBV18,TGTGCCAGCTCACCACCGGGGCTAGCGGGAGGCTCCCTCAATGAGCAGTTCTTC,CASSPPGLAGGSLNEQFF
TRBJ2-7,-,TRBD1,TRBV18,TGTGCCAGCTCACCGCGGACAGGGGGGGCCTACGAGCAGTACTTC,CASSPRTGGAYEQYF
TRBJ2-3,-,-,TRBV11-3,TGTGCCAGCAGCCGACAGTTATCAGATACGCAGTATTTT,CASSRQLSDTQYF
TRBJ2-1,once,TRBD2,TRBV27,TGTGCCAGCAGTTCTAGCGGGAGGGCCAATGAGCAGTTCTTC,CASSSSGRANEQFF
TRBJ1-1,-,-,TRBV10-3,TGTGCCATCAGCCTGACAGATAACACTGAAGCTTTCTTT,CAISLTDNTEAFF
TRBJ1-1,-,-,TRBV19,TGTGCCAGTAGTATAGGAAGAACAGGGTTCCTTTTGAACACTGAAGCTTTCTTT,CASSIGRTGFLLNTEAFF
TRBJ1-2,once,-,TRBV28,TGTGCCAGCAGTTTACGGGGGTTCTATGGCTACACCTTC,CASSLRGFYGYTF
TRBJ1-5,-,TRBD1,TRBV30,TGTGCCTGGAGCCCAGGGGGCCCTCAGCCCCAGCATTTT,CAWSPGGPQPQHF
TRBJ2-1,-,-,TRBV19,TGTGCCAGTAGTACGGCAGGTGAGCAGTTCTTC,CASSTAGEQFF
TRBJ2-7,once,TRBD1,TRBV4-3,TGCGCCAGCAGCCAAGATACGGGACAGCCTTCCTACGAGCAGTACTTC,CASSQDTGQPSYEQYF
TRBJ1-1,-,-,TRBV9,TGTGCCAGCAGCGTAGAGGGACACGGGAACACTGAAGCTTTCTTT,CASSVEGHGNTEAFF
TRBJ2-7,-,-,TRBV5-1,TGCGCCAGCAGCTTGGCACCCAGCTACGAGCAGTACTTC,CASSLAPSYEQYF
TRBJ1-2,-,-,TRBV14,TGTGCCAGCAGCCAAGGAGGGTCGAACTATGGCTACACCTTC,CASSQGGSNYGYTF
TRBJ1-2,-,TRBD1,TRBV27,TGTGCCAGCAGTCCCTTACAGGGGGCGGACTATGGCTACACCTTC,CASSPLQGADYGYTF
TRBJ1-1,-,-,TRBV7-3,TGTGCCAGCAGCCGTGCCGGGGGACACACTGAAGCTTTCTTT,CASSRAGGHTEAFF
TRBJ2-7,once,-,TRBV7-2,TGTGCCAGCAGCTGGGGGGGCAGTAACGAGCAGTACTTC,CASSWGGSNEQYF
TRBJ1-2,-,-,TRBV7-2,TGTGCCAGCAGCTTACAGGGGTCGGCGCGCGGCTACACCTTC,CASSLQGSARGYTF